The source of this T cell receptor (beta chain) is a study of T cells after yellow fever vaccination. Study-wide context: In the case of low-cell-number fractions, SMART-Seq v4 Ultra Low Input was used for preparation. Study-level findings and limits: The secondary response was weaker but peaked faster, day 5 versus 15.

The germline V gene encodes CDR1 SGHTA and CDR2 FQGNSA. V was cut by 0 bases and J by 12 bases, with 9 bases left in between. The CDR3 has 12 residues. 5'RACE template switching generated TCR cDNA, adding a universal primer site and UMIs. TCRdb re-called the 5' RACE reads with MiXCR, one entry per CDR3 protein. Here the sample spans about 300,000 distinct CDR3 sequences, roughly 4.3% being singletons. A note on this clonotype: As yet, its antigen is unknown.

This TCR was recovered from a man aged 18 to 29 who received the YFV17D yellow fever vaccine. This chain connects TRBV7-2 to TRBJ2-1; D call uncertain. The input for sequencing was PBMCs, taken 5 days after the yellow fever booster vaccination. The CDR3 protein is CASSLADVRQFF. The CDR3 DNA follows: TGTGCCAGCAGCTTAGCGGATGTCCGGCAGTTCTTC.